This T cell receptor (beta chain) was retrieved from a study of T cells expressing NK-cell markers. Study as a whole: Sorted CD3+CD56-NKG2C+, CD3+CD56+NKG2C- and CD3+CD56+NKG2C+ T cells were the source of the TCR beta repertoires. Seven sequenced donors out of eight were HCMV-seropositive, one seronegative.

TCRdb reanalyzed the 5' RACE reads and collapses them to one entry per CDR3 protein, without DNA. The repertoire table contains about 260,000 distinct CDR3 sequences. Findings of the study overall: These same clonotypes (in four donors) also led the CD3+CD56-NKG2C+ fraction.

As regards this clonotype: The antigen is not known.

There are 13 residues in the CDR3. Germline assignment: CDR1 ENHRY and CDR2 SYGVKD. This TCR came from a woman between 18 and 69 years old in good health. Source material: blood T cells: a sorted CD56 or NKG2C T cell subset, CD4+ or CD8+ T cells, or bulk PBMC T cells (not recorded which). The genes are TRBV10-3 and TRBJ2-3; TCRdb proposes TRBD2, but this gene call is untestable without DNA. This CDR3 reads CAISLRESDTQYF.